The 25 T cell receptor beta chains reported below all come from one sample, sequenced in a study of control samples from healthy donors and cancer patients (TCRdb year 2020). Libraries were constructed by the immunoSEQ multiplex PCR assay. The source is immuneACCESS, and TCRdb retained only in-frame sequences with V and J called. Part of the clones is not carried over; for the studies checked, unresolved V genes explain less than half of this, and the remainder is unexplained. Across this sample there are some 150,000 clones, with roughly 95% seen only once. The ten largest make up 0.95% to 1.1% of the sample. The sample consisted of blood. The receptor set was obtained from a woman in her 30s in good health.

The V and J genes are TRBV5-1 and TRBJ1-2; 7 bases agree with TRBD1. The ends lost 7 bases at V and 6 bases at J; junction bases unmatched: 15. The length of the CDR3 is 15 residues. Looked up from germline, CDR1 is SGHRS and CDR2 is YFSETQ. The CDR3 is CASSSRTGVPDGYTF. The DNA for the CDR3 is TGCGCCAGCTCCAGTCGGACAGGAGTACCGGATGGCTACACCTTC.

This clone was detected a few times. The chain employs TRBV6-5 and TRBJ1-5; D may be TRBD1 (5 bases). CDR3 length equals 12 residues. Trimming took off 7 bases at V and 5 bases at J, with 9 bases between the two ends. The V gene's germline CDR1 is MNHEY and CDR2 SVGAGI. CDR3 in DNA: TGTGCCAGCACCCAGGGTGATCAGCCCCAGCATTTT. Translating gives CASTQGDQPQHF.

This chain joins TRBV30 and TRBJ2-3, with a tentative D call TRBD2 (5 bases). From germline, CDR1 is GTSNPN and CDR2 SVGIG (reference sequence). This CDR3 has 13 residues. V dropped 2 bases and J dropped 4 bases, with 10 bases sitting between them. The CDR3 coding sequence is TGTGCCTGGAGTTTAATCGGGGCAGATACGCAGTATTTT. Its protein product is CAWSLIGADTQYF.

The chain couples TRBV19 to TRBJ2-3; perhaps TRBD2 as D (7 bases). Germline CDR1 and CDR2: LNHDA and SQIVND (reference sequence). Trimming stripped 5 bases from V and 6 bases from J, with 21 bases between. This CDR3 is 16 amino acids long. CDR3 amino acids: CASSALLSGGGDTQYF. Written as DNA, the CDR3 is TGTGCCAGTAGTGCCCTCCTTTCGGGGGGCGGGGATACGCAGTATTTT.

The chain couples TRBV30 to TRBJ1-1; possibly TRBD1 for D (5 bases). There are 12 residues in the CDR3. Germline V gives CDR1 GTSNPN, CDR2 SVGIG (reference sequence). V was cut by 3 bases and J by 8 bases, with 13 bases left in between. The CDR3 nucleotides read TGTGCCTGGAGCGGGGGGAGAGGGGAAGCTTTCTTT. It is translated as CAWSGGRGEAFF.

V gene TRBV2 combines with J gene TRBJ1-2; tentative D call: TRBD1 (5 bases). The CDR3 runs to 11 residues. CDR1 SNHLY and CDR2 FYNNEI come from the germline V gene. Trimming cost V 4 bases and J 10 bases, with 10 bases left between them. CDR3 loop: CASSVRQIYTF. The CDR3 nucleotides are TGTGCCAGCAGTGTTAGACAGATCTACACCTTC.

The V gene is TRBV5-1, the J gene TRBJ2-3, with 7 positions matching TRBD1. The J segment lost 0 bases and the V segment lost 7 bases, leaving 5 bases of the junction unmatched. The V gene's germline CDR1 is SGHRS and CDR2 YFSETQ. The CDR3 has 14 amino acids. The CDR3 bases are TGCGCCAGCCAGACAGGGCTAAGCACAGATACGCAGTATTTT. Amino acids: CASQTGLSTDTQYF.

The rearrangement joins TRBV15 to TRBJ2-7; D perhaps matches TRBD1 (6 bases). The CDR3 has 15 residues. Germline CDR1 reads LNHNV; CDR2 reads YYDKDF (reference sequence). V was shortened by 0 bases and J by 3 bases, with 12 bases between the two germline ends. CDR3 loop: CATSRDDTGLYEQYF. The CDR3 coding sequence is TGTGCCACCAGCAGAGATGACACAGGGCTCTACGAGCAGTACTTC. The full variable domain, with the rest looked up from reference TRBV15 and TRBJ2-7, is DAMVIQNPRYQVTQFGKPVTLSCSQTLNHNVMYWYQQKSSQAPKLLFHYYDKDFNNEADTPDNFQSRRPNTSFCFLDIRSPGLGDTAMYLCATSRDDTGLYEQYFGPGTRLTVT.

This chain joins TRBV19 and TRBJ1-2, with TRBD1 matching over 7 bases. This CDR3 is 15 amino acids long. The germline V gene has CDR1 LNHDA and CDR2 SQIVND (reference sequence). The V gene end was trimmed by 3 bases and the J gene end by 4 bases; junction bases not matched to a gene: 8. This CDR3 reads CASSITGTDIYGYTF. The DNA for the CDR3 is TGTGCCAGTAGTATCACCGGGACAGATATCTATGGCTACACCTTC.

This clone was counted once. V and J are TRBV6-5 and TRBJ1-1; D unclear. Germline assignment: CDR1 MNHEY and CDR2 SVGAGI. The CDR3 is made up of 14 amino acids. Trimming took off 2 bases at V and 5 bases at J, with 12 bases between the two ends. CDR3 residues: CASSYEVGSTEAFF. Here the CDR3 DNA reads TGTGCCAGCAGTTACGAGGTAGGGTCGACTGAAGCTTTCTTT.

J is TRBJ1-1 and V is TRBV12-3 or TRBV12-4; D is unresolved. V lost 6 bases and J lost 7, with 12 bases in between. This CDR3 is built from 12 residues. The CDR3 protein is CASSRGLGEAFF. DNA of the CDR3: TGTGCCAGCAGCCGAGGGTTGGGTGAAGCTTTCTTT.

The chain has TRBV5-4 and TRBJ2-4; D is perhaps TRBD1 or TRBD2 (5 bases each). V gave up 4 bases and J gave up 1 base, with 12 bases separating them. Germline loops: CDR1 SGHNT, CDR2 YYREEE (reference sequence). The CDR3 sequence is 15 residues long. CDR3 nucleotide sequence: TGTGCCAGCAGCGGGGGAGATTGGGCCAAAAACATTCAGTACTTC. Translation: CASSGGDWAKNIQYF.

The chain combines TRBV5-1 with TRBJ1-5; D not certain. The V gene's germline CDR1 is SGHRS and CDR2 YFSETQ. Deletions cut 0 bases from V and 6 bases from J, with 7 bases between. CDR3 size: 13 residues. CDR3 residues: CASSLGLGQPQHF. CDR3 DNA: TGCGCCAGCAGCTTGGGGCTAGGTCAGCCCCAGCATTTT. Full variable domain (outside the CDR3, taken from reference TRBV5-1 and TRBJ1-5): KAGVTQTPRYLIKTRGQQVTLSCSPISGHRSVSWYQQTPGQGLQFLFEYFSETQRNKGNFPGRFSGRQFSNSRSEMNVSTLELGDSALYLCASSLGLGQPQHFGDGTRLSIL.

The gene calls are TRBV3-1 (or the pseudogene TRBV3-2) and TRBJ2-6; D is unresolved. V lost 8 bases, J lost 2 bases, and 13 bases lay in between. The length of the CDR3 is 15 residues. The V gene's germline CDR1 is LGHDT and CDR2 YNNKEL (reference sequence). This chain's CDR3 is CASSTGKAGANVLTF. The CDR3, as DNA: TGTGCCAGCTCCACCGGAAAGGCTGGGGCCAACGTCCTGACTTTC.

The V and J genes are TRBV10-3 and TRBJ2-2; D is uncertain. In germline, CDR1 is ENHRY, CDR2 SYGVKD. Trimming took off 7 bases at V and 4 bases at J, with 7 bases between the two ends. CDR3 size: 12 residues. This CDR3 reads CAIKKSTGELFF. DNA of the CDR3: TGTGCCATCAAGAAGAGCACCGGGGAGCTGTTTTTT.

The V and J genes are TRBV12-3 or TRBV12-4 and TRBJ2-7; no definite D call. Trimming took off 5 bases at V and 9 bases at J, with 11 bases between the two ends. The CDR3 runs to 11 residues. CDR3 amino acids: CASSPSVRQYF. The CDR3 bases are TGTGCCAGCAGTCCCTCAGTGCGGCAGTACTTC.

The CDR3 loop is CASGGYGPNNEQFF. The CDR3 DNA follows: TGTGCCAGCGGGGGCTACGGACCCAACAATGAGCAGTTCTTC. V and J are TRBV7-9 and TRBJ2-1; D is possibly TRBD1 (6 bases). V lost 8 bases, J lost 5 bases, and 16 bases lay in between. Germline values: CDR1 SEHNR, CDR2 FQNEAQ (reference sequence). The CDR3 covers 14 residues.

V gene TRBV3-1 (or the pseudogene TRBV3-2) combines with J gene TRBJ1-3; the D is unclear. V was pared by 3 bases and J by 3 bases, with 12 bases between. CDR1 and CDR2 from the germline V gene are LGHDT and YNNKEL (reference sequence). The CDR3 is made up of 15 amino acids. This CDR3 is CASSHGESVGNTIYF. CDR3 bases: TGTGCCAGCAGCCACGGGGAGAGCGTTGGAAACACCATATATTTT.

The CDR3 DNA reads TGTGCCAGCAGTGATTGGAGGAATCAGCCCCAGCATTTT. Translating gives CASSDWRNQPQHF. The chain combines TRBV6-1 with TRBJ1-5; no definite D call. Between the trimmed V and J ends, which lost 3 bases and 4 bases, there was a span of 7 bases. This CDR3 has 13 amino acids. Germline V gives CDR1 MNHNS, CDR2 SASEGT.

This chain connects TRBV25-1 to TRBJ2-5; D call uncertain. The CDR3 totals 14 residues. Per the germline V gene, CDR1 is MGHDK and CDR2 is SYGVNS. The ends were cut back, 6 bases at V and 3 bases at J, with 14 bases in the middle. The chain's CDR3 is CASRNPPPKETQYF. CDR3 coding DNA: TGTGCCAGCAGAAATCCCCCACCAAAAGAGACCCAGTACTTC.

V and J are TRBV28 and TRBJ2-7; a weak D match, TRBD1 (6 bases). With 8 bases removed from V and 3 bases from J, the gap between germline ends came to 14 bases. The germline CDR1 and CDR2 sequences are MDHEN and SYDVKM. The CDR3 has 13 residues. CDR3 protein: CASGQAGDYEQYF. Written as DNA, the CDR3 is TGTGCCAGCGGCCAAGCAGGGGACTACGAGCAGTACTTC.

The chain couples TRBV19 to TRBJ2-7; 11 nucleotides match TRBD2. The germline V gene has CDR1 LNHDA and CDR2 SQIVND (reference sequence). This CDR3 is 18 amino acids long. Germline trimming cut 6 bases from V and 7 bases from J; bases unmatched to any gene: 20. CDR3 sequence (DNA): TGTGCCAGTAGCAAGCCCGACAGAATTAGCGGGAGGGCCCCGGAGCAGTACTTC. It specifies CASSKPDRISGRAPEQYF.

The chain links TRBV28 to TRBJ1-2; 8 bases agree with TRBD1. CDR1 and CDR2 (germline): MDHEN, SYDVKM. CDR3 length equals 14 residues. The V gene end was trimmed by 2 bases and the J gene end by 13 bases; junction bases not matched to a gene: 12. The CDR3 sequence is CASSLLDRAHVSTF. DNA of the CDR3: TGTGCCAGCAGTTTACTGGACAGGGCCCATGTATCCACCTTC.

The chain joins TRBV24-1 to TRBJ2-2; D tentatively reads TRBD1 or TRBD2 (5 bases each). V lost 2 bases and J 8 bases, leaving 11 bases between the germline ends. Germline V gene lookup returns CDR1 KGHDR and CDR2 SFDVKD. The CDR3 contains 14 residues. In DNA, the CDR3 is TGTGCCACCAGTGATTCTGCCGGGGCTGGGGAGCTGTTTTTT. It yields the protein CATSDSAGAGELFF.

The V gene is TRBV18, the J gene TRBJ2-5, with TRBD1 as a possible D gene (5 bases). V was pared by 2 bases and J by 1 base, with 17 bases between. The V gene's germline CDR1 is KGHSH and CDR2 LQKENI. The CDR3 has 17 residues. CDR3: CASSPVDRAGLQETQYF. Here the CDR3 DNA reads TGTGCCAGCTCACCAGTTGATCGGGCAGGGCTCCAAGAGACCCAGTACTTC.